One and the same sample provided the 2 T cell receptor beta chains below, sequenced in a study of blood T cell repertoires in COVID-19. Assay: immunoSEQ multiplex PCR; the TCRdb copy retains only in-frame clones and omits some. The sample includes about 670,000 clones, about 90% of them seen just once. Source material: peripheral blood. Receptors were obtained from a woman in her late teens or twenties with acute or convalescent COVID-19.

Only a few counts were recorded for this clone. The chain recombines TRBV14 with TRBJ1-2, with 7 bases fitting TRBD1. V lost 1 base, J lost 7 bases, and 6 bases stayed unmatched. This CDR3 spans 14 amino acids. The germline V gene encodes CDR1 SGHDN and CDR2 FVKESK. Here the CDR3 reads CASSQGQGTLGYTF. The CDR3 nucleotides are TGTGCCAGCAGCCAAGGACAGGGTACCCTTGGCTACACCTTC.

The table lists this clone with a count of one. The chain is built from TRBV12-3 or TRBV12-4 and TRBJ2-1; TRBD1 agrees at 10 bases. There are 12 residues in the CDR3. Unmatched junction bases numbered 2, after V lost 6 bases and J lost 9 bases. The CDR3 bases are TGTGCCAGCAGGGGGGACAGGGGTGAGCAGTTCTTC. Protein sequence: CASRGDRGEQFF.